Following are 4 T cell receptor beta chains from one sample sequenced in a study of blood T cell repertoires in COVID-19. TCRdb's copy holds only in-frame clones and misses some; the assay was immunoSEQ multiplex PCR. This sample has 14,000 or so clones, with around 87% found just once. The sequenced sample was peripheral blood. The receptors originated from a man between 50 and 59 years old with active COVID-19.

This CDR3 is CASSQQGGRPSTDTQYF. CDR3 sequence (DNA): TGTGCCAGCAGCCAGCAGGGCGGGAGACCCTCCACAGATACGCAGTATTTT. V gene TRBV7-3 combines with J gene TRBJ2-3, with 7 bases identical to TRBD2. The CDR3 contains 17 residues. The V and J ends lost 5 bases and 2 bases, in that order; junction bases with no gene match: 13. The V gene's germline CDR1 is SGHTA and CDR2 FQGTGA.

V gene TRBV9 combines with J gene TRBJ2-1; D might be TRBD1 (6 bases). Trimming took off 4 bases at V and 4 bases at J, with 15 bases between the two ends. Germline loops: CDR1 SGDLS, CDR2 YYNGEE. The CDR3 spans 15 residues. CDR3 bases: TGTGCCAGCAGCCCCCCGGACAGAATTTACAATGAGCAGTTCTTC. Protein sequence: CASSPPDRIYNEQFF.

V gene TRBV6-2 or TRBV6-3 combines with J gene TRBJ2-7; maybe TRBD1 (5 bases). CDR1 and CDR2 from the germline V gene are MNHEY and SVGEGT. Trimming stripped 0 bases from V and 2 bases from J, with 14 bases between. The CDR3 covers 16 residues. As DNA, the CDR3 is TGTGCCAGCAGTTACTCGTTAGGGGAAAGGACCTACGAGCAGTACTTC. It specifies CASSYSLGERTYEQYF.

The chain is built from TRBV30 and TRBJ2-3; 10 bases align to TRBD2. CDR3 length: 15 amino acids. Germline CDR1 GTSNPN, CDR2 SVGIG (reference sequence). V lost 1 base and J lost 2; bases outside the gene matches: 3. The CDR3 bases are TGTGCCTGGAGTGGGACTAGCGGAATCACAGATACGCAGTATTTT. It yields the protein CAWSGTSGITDTQYF.